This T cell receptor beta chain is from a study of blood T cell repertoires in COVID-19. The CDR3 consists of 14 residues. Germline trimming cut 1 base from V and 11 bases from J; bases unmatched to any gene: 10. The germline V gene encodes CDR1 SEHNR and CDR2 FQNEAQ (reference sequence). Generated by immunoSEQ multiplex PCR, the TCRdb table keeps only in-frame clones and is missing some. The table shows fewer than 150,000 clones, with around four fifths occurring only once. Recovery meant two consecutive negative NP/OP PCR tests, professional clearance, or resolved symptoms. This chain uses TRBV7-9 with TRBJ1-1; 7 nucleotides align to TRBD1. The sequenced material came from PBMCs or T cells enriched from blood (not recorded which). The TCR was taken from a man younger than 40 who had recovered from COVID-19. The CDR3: CASSLDRGSRVAFF. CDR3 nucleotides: TGTGCCAGCAGCTTAGACAGGGGTTCCCGCGTTGCTTTCTTT.